The 25 T cell receptor beta chains reported below all come from one sample, sequenced in a study of T cell responses to AZD1222 COVID-19 vaccine. TCRdb's table, derived via immunoSEQ multiplex PCR, lists solely in-frame clones and lacks some. This table holds fewer than 85,000 clones, 83% found once. The specimen was peripheral blood, collected 28 days after the second AZD1222 dose. Every receptor here comes from an adult who received the AZD1222 COVID-19 vaccine.

The chain recombines TRBV4-2 with TRBJ2-5; D may be TRBD1 (6 bases). Between the trimmed V and J ends, which lost 0 bases and 9 bases, there was a span of 11 bases. The CDR3 contains 13 residues. Germline V gene lookup returns CDR1 LGHNA and CDR2 YNFKEQ. CDR3 sequence: CASSQDGQFPQYF. Here the CDR3 DNA reads TGTGCCAGCAGCCAAGATGGACAGTTTCCCCAGTACTTC.

The chain uses TRBV24-1 and TRBJ2-3; 8 nucleotides line up with TRBD2. CDR3 length: 13 amino acids. Unmatched junction bases numbered 2, after V lost 4 bases and J lost 6 bases. CDR1 and CDR2 from the germline V gene are KGHDR and SFDVKD. CDR3 residues: CATSDSSGDTQYF. Here the CDR3 DNA reads TGTGCCACCAGTGACTCTAGCGGGGATACGCAGTATTTT.

The rearrangement uses TRBV19 and TRBJ1-5, with D perhaps matching TRBD1 (6 bases). This CDR3 spans 14 amino acids. Germline V gene lookup returns CDR1 LNHDA and CDR2 SQIVND (reference sequence). Trimming took off 4 bases at V and 1 base at J, with 8 bases between the two ends. The CDR3 nucleotides read TGTGCCAGTAGTAACACAGGGAGCAATCAGCCCCAGCATTTT. As protein: CASSNTGSNQPQHF.

The genes are TRBV18 and TRBJ2-3; the D gene is possibly TRBD1 (6 bases). Germline-derived CDR1 and CDR2 are KGHSH and LQKENI. With 3 bases removed from V and 3 bases from J, the gap between germline ends came to 13 bases. This CDR3 has 15 amino acids. The CDR3 DNA sequence: TGTGCCAGCTCACCGGGGGCAGGGCGGACAGATACGCAGTATTTT. Translating it yields CASSPGAGRTDTQYF.

This chain joins TRBV7-3 and TRBJ2-2; tentative D call: TRBD1 (5 bases). The CDR3 loop spans 15 amino acids. The V end lost 5 bases, the J end lost 6 bases, and 16 bases lay between the germline ends. Germline V gives CDR1 SGHTA, CDR2 FQGTGA. The CDR3: CASSPTAGHAGELFF. The CDR3 coding sequence is TGTGCCAGCAGCCCCACAGCAGGGCATGCCGGGGAGCTGTTTTTT.

The chain links TRBV3-1 (or the pseudogene TRBV3-2) to TRBJ1-1, with 7 bases lining up with TRBD1. V shed 4 bases and J 5 bases; nucleotides not matched to a gene: 7. The CDR3 runs 14 residues. The germline CDR1 and CDR2 sequences are LGHDT and YNNKEL (reference sequence). CDR3 DNA sequence: TGTGCCAGCAGCCCTAAGACAGGGTGGACTGAAGCTTTCTTT. This translates into CASSPKTGWTEAFF.

The chain joins TRBV5-4 to TRBJ1-2; no clear D gene. Germline CDR1 is SGHNT and CDR2 is YYREEE (reference sequence). The CDR3 contains 14 residues. The V end was cut by 0 bases, the J end by 0 bases, with 6 bases between. The CDR3 DNA reads as TGTGCCAGCAGCTTGGGGGCGTCTAACTATGGCTACACCTTC. This translates into CASSLGASNYGYTF.

V and J are TRBV7-9 and TRBJ2-2; D is tentatively TRBD1 or TRBD2 (5 bases each). V was shortened by 3 bases and J by 6 bases, with 14 bases between the two germline ends. Germline V gene data show CDR1 as SEHNR and CDR2 as FQNEAQ (reference sequence). CDR3 length equals 15 residues. The CDR3 here is CASSFHQGVPGELFF. CDR3 nucleotides: TGTGCCAGCAGCTTTCACCAGGGAGTCCCCGGGGAGCTGTTTTTT.

The chain links TRBV28 to TRBJ2-3; 11 positions match TRBD2. Looked up from germline, CDR1 is MDHEN and CDR2 is SYDVKM. V shed 3 bases, J shed 6 bases, and the junction held 8 bases outside the gene matches. This CDR3 is 16 amino acids long. The CDR3 protein is CASSFLASGRPDTQYF. The CDR3 nucleotides read TGTGCCAGCAGTTTCCTGGCTAGCGGGAGGCCGGATACGCAGTATTTT.

The CDR3: CASSVGQDYNEQFF. In DNA, the CDR3 is TGTGCCAGCAGCGTAGGACAGGACTACAATGAGCAGTTCTTC. The gene calls are TRBV9 and TRBJ2-1; D possibly corresponds to TRBD1 (6 bases). This CDR3 is built from 14 residues. The V end lost 0 bases, the J end lost 3 bases, and 7 bases lay between the germline ends. From germline, CDR1 is SGDLS and CDR2 YYNGEE.

This clone was seen once. This rearrangement joins TRBV11-3 to TRBJ1-1, with 7 nucleotides matching TRBD1. The CDR3 is made up of 15 amino acids. Unmatched junction bases numbered 6, after V lost 1 base and J lost 4 bases. From germline, CDR1 is SGHNT and CDR2 YENEEA. CDR3 DNA sequence: TGTGCCAGCAGCTTAGGACAGACAGGGACCACTGAAGCTTTCTTT. It codes for CASSLGQTGTTEAFF.

V and J are TRBV28 and TRBJ1-2, with TRBD1 as a possible D gene (6 bases). Trimming shortened V by 4 bases and J by 4 bases, and 7 bases separated the two germline ends. Germline CDR1 reads MDHEN; CDR2 reads SYDVKM. The CDR3 totals 12 residues. The CDR3 DNA sequence: TGTGCCAGCAGTTCGGGGGCCTATGGCTACACCTTC. Its translation is CASSSGAYGYTF.

This clone rates as medium-sized. The chain uses TRBV12-3 or TRBV12-4 and TRBJ2-7; D call uncertain. Trimming removed 1 base from V and 7 bases from J, with 11 bases in between. The CDR3 loop spans 13 amino acids. The CDR3 DNA reads as TGTGCCAGCAGTTTAGGGCCCTACCAAGAGCAGTACTTC. Translated, it gives CASSLGPYQEQYF.

This chain uses TRBV27 with TRBJ2-1; D possibly uses TRBD1 or TRBD2 (5 bases each). V lost 7 bases and J lost 0, with 25 bases in between. Per the germline V gene, CDR1 is MNHEY and CDR2 is SMNVEV (reference sequence). CDR3 length: 19 amino acids. CDR3 protein: CASTRPGPVGTFSYNEQFF. The DNA of the CDR3 is TGTGCCAGCACCAGACCGGGGCCCGTAGGTACCTTCTCCTACAATGAGCAGTTCTTC.

This clone has a single count. The V gene is TRBV9, the J gene TRBJ1-4; D perhaps matches TRBD1 (6 bases). Trimming took 0 bases from V and 7 from J, leaving 13 bases between them. Germline V lookup: CDR1 SGDLS, CDR2 YYNGEE. There are 15 residues in the CDR3. CDR3 coding DNA: TGTGCCAGCAGCGTAGGAGCGAGGGGGGGTGAAAAACTGTTTTTT. Translation: CASSVGARGGEKLFF.

The rearrangement links TRBV5-1 to TRBJ1-4, with TRBD1 matching 9 bases. Per germline, CDR1 SGHRS and CDR2 YFSETQ. Trimming cost V 3 bases and J 4 bases; bases outside gene matches: 4. The CDR3 is 15 residues long. This chain's CDR3 is CASSSGQGYNEKLFF. The CDR3 nucleotides are TGCGCCAGCAGCTCGGGACAGGGCTATAATGAAAAACTGTTTTTT.

The chain uses TRBV11-3 and TRBJ2-1; 7 nucleotides match TRBD1. The CDR3 covers 15 residues. Germline V gives CDR1 SGHNT, CDR2 YENEEA. Germline trimming cut 0 bases from V and 7 bases from J; bases unmatched to any gene: 6. CDR3 residues: CASSLEAQGMNEQFF. In DNA, the CDR3 is TGTGCCAGCAGCTTAGAGGCACAGGGGATGAATGAGCAGTTCTTC.

This sequence joins TRBV7-9 and TRBJ2-5; tentative D call: TRBD2 (5 bases). This CDR3 has 13 residues. The V end lost 10 bases, the J end lost 5 bases, and 17 bases lay between the germline ends. Germline loops: CDR1 SEHNR, CDR2 FQNEAQ (reference sequence). Written as DNA, the CDR3 is TGTGCCACCAGTAGAGGGAATAGGGAGACCCAGTACTTC. It yields the protein CATSRGNRETQYF.

The rearrangement joins TRBV2 to TRBJ1-5; 9 nucleotides line up with TRBD1. The germline V gene has CDR1 SNHLY and CDR2 FYNNEI. The CDR3 totals 16 residues. The ends lost 5 bases at V and 4 bases at J; junction bases unmatched: 9. CDR3 sequence reads: CASSYLQGARNQPQHF. The CDR3 nucleotides read TGTGCCAGCAGTTACTTACAGGGGGCGAGGAATCAGCCCCAGCATTTT.

The chain uses TRBV6-5 and TRBJ2-7, with 9 bases identical to TRBD1. The CDR3 is 15 residues long. J lost 6 bases, V lost 4 bases, and 10 bases had no gene match. Germline values: CDR1 MNHEY, CDR2 SVGAGI. CDR3 in DNA: TGTGCCAGCAGTTCGGAAGGACAGGGGCCTTCCGAGCAGTACTTC. Translated: CASSSEGQGPSEQYF.

This clone showed up just a few times. The chain has TRBV11-2 and TRBJ2-1; 8 bases are shared with TRBD2. This CDR3 has 16 residues. The V gene end was trimmed by 5 bases and the J gene end by 0 bases; junction bases not matched to a gene: 6. Germline-derived CDR1 and CDR2 are SGHAT and FQNNGV. CDR3 loop: CASSGTSGSSYNEQFF. CDR3 DNA sequence: TGTGCCAGCAGCGGCACAAGCGGGAGCTCCTACAATGAGCAGTTCTTC.

The CDR3 loop is CAWRLAASTDTQYF. CDR3 coding DNA: TGTGCCTGGAGACTAGCGGCTAGCACAGATACGCAGTATTTT. V gene TRBV30 combines with J gene TRBJ2-3; 8 nucleotides match TRBD2. V was pared by 3 bases and J by 0 bases, with 2 bases of the junction left unmatched. The length of the CDR3 is 14 residues. Germline V CDR1 and CDR2: GTSNPN, SVGIG (reference sequence). Combining the CDR3 with reference TRBV30 and TRBJ2-3 gives the whole variable domain SQTIHQWPATLVQPVGSPLSLECTVEGTSNPNLYWYRQAAGRGLQLLFYSVGIGQISSEVPQNLSASRPQDRQFILSSKKLLLSDSGFYLCAWRLAASTDTQYFGPGTRLTVL.

The chain carries TRBV28 and TRBJ2-1; D gene unclear. The CDR3 consists of 14 residues. The ends were cut back, 5 bases at V and 4 bases at J, with 12 bases in the middle. CDR1 and CDR2 (germline): MDHEN, SYDVKM. The DNA for the CDR3 is TGTGCCAGCAGTCGTCAGCCCCTGTACAATGAGCAGTTCTTC. This codes for CASSRQPLYNEQFF.

This clone showed up just once. The genes are TRBV11-3 and TRBJ2-2; 8 nucleotides line up with TRBD1. This CDR3 comprises 14 residues. The ends lost 5 bases at V and 6 bases at J; junction bases unmatched: 5. The germline CDR1 and CDR2 sequences are SGHNT and YENEEA. This CDR3 reads CASSPRTGSGELFF. The CDR3 DNA reads TGTGCCAGCAGCCCAAGGACAGGGTCCGGGGAGCTGTTTTTT.

This chain links TRBV30 with TRBJ1-1; a weak D match, TRBD1 (6 bases). Between the trimmed V and J ends, which lost 5 bases and 7 bases, there was a span of 14 bases. Germline assignment: CDR1 GTSNPN and CDR2 SVGIG (reference sequence). This CDR3 is 12 amino acids long. CDR3 sequence: CAWHRGLGEAFF. As DNA, the CDR3 is TGTGCCTGGCATAGGGGGTTAGGTGAAGCTTTCTTT.